A selection of T cell receptor beta chains follows, all from one sample in a study of cytomegalovirus exposure and HLA in healthy donors. Repertoires were generated with immunoSEQ multiplex PCR, while TCRdb's copy carries only in-frame clones and drops some. The sample records about 150,000 clones, more than 70% being singletons. Source material: PBMCs. The receptors originated from a male donor in good health and CMV-seronegative. CDR3s include the opening cysteine and the closing phenylalanine or tryptophan. D genes are given only for firm matches. Size values are once, few and many counts, or a class for expanded clones, and some rows have none.

J: TRBJ2-1
size: once
V: TRBV27
D: TRBD2
CDR3: CASSPAGLAGTLNEQFF
DNA: TGTGCCAGCAGTCCCGCGGGACTAGCGGGGACTTTAAATGAGCAGTTCTTC

J: TRBJ2-7
size: .
V: TRBV5-1
D: TRBD1
CDR3: CASSFRDRGRDEQYF
DNA: TGCGCCAGCAGCTTCCGGGACAGGGGGCGGGACGAGCAGTACTTC

J: TRBJ1-5
size: .
V: TRBV2
D: TRBD1
CDR3: CASSSGGSVNQPQHF
DNA: TGTGCCAGCAGTTCAGGGGGCTCGGTCAATCAGCCCCAGCATTTT

J: TRBJ2-5
size: .
V: TRBV6-5
D: .
CDR3: CASSYGEAQYF
DNA: TGTGCCAGCAGTTACGGGGAGGCCCAGTACTTC

J: TRBJ2-7
size: few
V: TRBV18
D: TRBD2
CDR3: CASSPSEGLAYEQYF
DNA: TGTGCCAGCTCACCTTCCGAGGGACTAGCGTACGAGCAGTACTTC

J: TRBJ2-7
size: .
V: TRBV6-6
D: .
CDR3: CASTGQRAYEQYF
DNA: TGTGCCAGCACAGGACAGAGGGCCTACGAGCAGTACTTC

J: TRBJ2-7
size: .
V: TRBV13
D: TRBD2
CDR3: CASSLVLAGAYEQYF
DNA: TGTGCCAGCAGCTTAGTGCTAGCGGGGGCCTACGAGCAGTACTTC

J: TRBJ2-3
size: .
V: TRBV4-1
D: TRBD2
CDR3: CASSPRGVRASTDTQYF
DNA: TGCGCCAGCAGCCCCCGGGGGGTCCGTGCTAGCACAGATACGCAGTATTTT

J: TRBJ2-2
size: .
V: TRBV30
D: .
CDR3: CAWSPAAGELFF
DNA: TGTGCCTGGAGTCCGGCGGCCGGGGAGCTGTTTTTT

J: TRBJ2-7
size: few
V: TRBV5-6
D: .
CDR3: CASSYQPTSSYEQYF
DNA: TGTGCCAGCAGCTACCAACCTACGAGCTCCTACGAGCAGTACTTC

J: TRBJ1-1
size: once
V: TRBV7-2
D: .
CDR3: CASSWGGTDVNTEAFF
DNA: TGTGCCAGCAGCTGGGGGGGGACGGATGTGAACACTGAAGCTTTCTTT

J: TRBJ1-1
size: .
V: TRBV29-1
D: .
CDR3: CSVIPNQLSGQKGEAFF
DNA: TGCAGCGTTATTCCTAACCAGCTCTCGGGACAAAAGGGGGAAGCTTTCTTT

J: TRBJ2-3
size: .
V: TRBV29-1
D: .
CDR3: CSVEGGREADTQYF
DNA: TGCAGCGTTGAGGGAGGCAGGGAGGCAGATACGCAGTATTTT

J: TRBJ1-2
size: .
V: TRBV29-1
D: TRBD1
CDR3: CSTDRGIASGPF
DNA: TGCAGCACGGACAGGGGAATTGCAAGTGGCCCCTTC

J: TRBJ2-2
size: few
V: TRBV21-1
D: .
CDR3: CASSKLRLVGDRNTGELFF
DNA: TGTGCCAGCAGCAAATTACGTCTAGTCGGGGACAGAAACACCGGGGAGCTGTTTTTT

J: TRBJ1-2
size: .
V: TRBV7-9
D: .
CDR3: CASTGGGDGYTF
DNA: TGTGCCAGCACGGGGGGCGGGGATGGCTACACCTTC

J: TRBJ2-7
size: .
V: TRBV7-8
D: TRBD2
CDR3: CASSLVLAGGLLYEQYF
DNA: TGTGCCAGCAGCTTAGTACTAGCGGGGGGCCTCCTCTACGAGCAGTACTTC

J: TRBJ2-7
size: .
V: TRBV2
D: TRBD2
CDR3: CASRWRLAGVDEQYF
DNA: TGTGCCAGCAGGTGGCGACTAGCGGGAGTTGACGAGCAGTACTTC

J: TRBJ2-1
size: .
V: TRBV21-1
D: .
CDR3: CASSKAPGTSQLRGQFF
DNA: TGTGCCAGCAGCAAAGCCCCCGGGACTAGCCAGCTTAGGGGGCAGTTCTTC

J: TRBJ1-4
size: .
V: TRBV2
D: TRBD1
CDR3: CASRDRDLVKLFF
DNA: TGTGCCAGCAGGGACAGGGATTTGGTAAAACTGTTTTTT

J: TRBJ1-1
size: .
V: TRBV28
D: TRBD1
CDR3: CASSKQGMRTEAFF
DNA: TGTGCCAGCAGTAAACAGGGGATGAGAACTGAAGCTTTCTTT

J: TRBJ2-1
size: .
V: TRBV28
D: .
CDR3: CASSLGPNYNEQFF
DNA: TGTGCCAGCAGTTTAGGGCCTAATTACAATGAGCAGTTCTTC

J: TRBJ2-4
size: .
V: TRBV2
D: TRBD1
CDR3: CASSVRGDRQIAKNIQYF
DNA: TGTGCCAGCAGTGTAAGAGGGGACAGACAGATAGCCAAAAACATTCAGTACTTC

J: TRBJ2-1
size: .
V: TRBV28
D: TRBD2
CDR3: CASSLGGGAVYNEQFF
DNA: TGTGCCAGCAGTCTCGGCGGGGGGGCAGTCTACAATGAGCAGTTCTTC

J: TRBJ2-2
size: .
V: TRBV28
D: .
CDR3: CATDRLTGELFF
DNA: TGTGCCACGGACAGACTTACCGGGGAGCTGTTTTTT

J: TRBJ2-5
size: .
V: TRBV2
D: TRBD2
CDR3: CASSEAPGLGDQETQYF
DNA: TGTGCCAGCAGTGAAGCGCCGGGACTAGGGGACCAAGAGACCCAGTACTTC